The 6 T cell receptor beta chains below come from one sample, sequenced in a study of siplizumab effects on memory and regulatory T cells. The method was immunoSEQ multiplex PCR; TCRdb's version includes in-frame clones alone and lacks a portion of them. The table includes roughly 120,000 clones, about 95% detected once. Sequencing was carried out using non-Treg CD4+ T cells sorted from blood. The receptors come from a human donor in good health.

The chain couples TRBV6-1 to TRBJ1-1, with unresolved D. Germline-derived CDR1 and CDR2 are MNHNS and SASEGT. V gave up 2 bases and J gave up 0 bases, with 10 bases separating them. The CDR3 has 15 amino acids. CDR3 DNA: TGTGCCAGCAGTGAACTTGGCAGTCTGAACACTGAAGCTTTCTTT. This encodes CASSELGSLNTEAFF.

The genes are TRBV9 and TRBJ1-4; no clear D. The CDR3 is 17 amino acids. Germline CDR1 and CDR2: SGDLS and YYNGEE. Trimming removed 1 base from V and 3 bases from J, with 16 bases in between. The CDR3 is CASSVSSGNWANEKLFF. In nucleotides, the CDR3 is TGTGCCAGCAGCGTATCATCTGGGAATTGGGCTAATGAAAAACTGTTTTTT.

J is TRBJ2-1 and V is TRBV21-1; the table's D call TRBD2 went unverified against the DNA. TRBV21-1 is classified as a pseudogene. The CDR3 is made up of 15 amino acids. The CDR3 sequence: CASSGGTSGRAGQFF. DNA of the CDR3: TGTGCCAGCAGCGGTGGGACTAGCGGGAGGGCCGGGCAGTTCTTC.

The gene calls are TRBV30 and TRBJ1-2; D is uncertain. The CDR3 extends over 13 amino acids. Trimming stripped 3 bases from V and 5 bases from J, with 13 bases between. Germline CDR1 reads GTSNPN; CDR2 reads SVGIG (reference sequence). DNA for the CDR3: TGTGCCTGGAGCACTCGAGGGTTGTATGGCTACACCTTC. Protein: CAWSTRGLYGYTF.

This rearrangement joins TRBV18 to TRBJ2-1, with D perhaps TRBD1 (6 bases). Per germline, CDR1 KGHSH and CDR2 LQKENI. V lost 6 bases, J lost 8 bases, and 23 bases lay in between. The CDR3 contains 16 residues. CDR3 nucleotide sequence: TGTGCCAGCTCCCTAACCTCCGGGACATTATCGCATGAGCAGTTCTTC. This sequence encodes CASSLTSGTLSHEQFF.

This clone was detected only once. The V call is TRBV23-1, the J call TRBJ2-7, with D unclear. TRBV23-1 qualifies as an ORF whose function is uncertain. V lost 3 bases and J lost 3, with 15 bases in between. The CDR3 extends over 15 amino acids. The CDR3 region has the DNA TGCGCCAGCAGTCATATGGTGCTATCGGGCTACGAGCAGTACTTC. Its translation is CASSHMVLSGYEQYF.